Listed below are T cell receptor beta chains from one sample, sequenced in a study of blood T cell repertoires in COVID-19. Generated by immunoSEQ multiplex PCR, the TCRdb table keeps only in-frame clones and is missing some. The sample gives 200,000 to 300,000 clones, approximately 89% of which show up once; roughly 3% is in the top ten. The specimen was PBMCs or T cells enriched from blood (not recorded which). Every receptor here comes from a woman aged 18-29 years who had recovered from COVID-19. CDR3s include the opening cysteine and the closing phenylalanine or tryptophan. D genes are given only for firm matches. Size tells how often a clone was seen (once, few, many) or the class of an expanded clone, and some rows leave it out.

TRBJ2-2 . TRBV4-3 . TGCGCCAGCAGCCAAGATGGCAGGGAAGTGTTTACCGGGGAGCTGTTTTTT CASSQDGREVFTGELFF
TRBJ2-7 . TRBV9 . TGTGCCAGTCTCCACGAGCAGTACTTC CASLHEQYF
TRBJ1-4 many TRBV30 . TGTGCCTGGAATCCAGGGACTAATGAAAAACTGTTTTTT CAWNPGTNEKLFF
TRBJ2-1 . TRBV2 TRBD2 TGTGCCAGCGTCCGGCGGGGGGGCAGCGATGAGCAGTTCTTC CASVRRGGSDEQFF
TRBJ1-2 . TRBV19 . TGTGCCAGTAGTAGGAAGACAGATTCTAACTATGGCTACACCTTC CASSRKTDSNYGYTF
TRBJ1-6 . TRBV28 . TGTGCCAGCAGTCACCACTCCCCACAATGGGCGCTTAATTCACCCCTCCACTTT CASSHHSPQWALNSPLHF
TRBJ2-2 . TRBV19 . TGTGCCAGTAGTATAGTTCAGGGGTCCGGGGAGCTGTTTTTT CASSIVQGSGELFF
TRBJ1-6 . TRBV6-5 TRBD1 TGTGCCAGCAGTTCCGGGACAGGGGTTCAATTGTCACCCCTCCACTTT CASSSGTGVQLSPLHF
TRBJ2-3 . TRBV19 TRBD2 TGTGCCAGTAGTATCAGTCTAGCGGGAGCAGATACGCAGTATTTT CASSISLAGADTQYF
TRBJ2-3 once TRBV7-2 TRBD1 TGTGCCAGCAGCTTAGGACAGGGGGCCCCTGACACAGATACGCAGTATTTT CASSLGQGAPDTDTQYF